The 31 T cell receptor beta chains given below trace back to one sample, sequenced in a study of tumor-infiltrating lymphocytes in primary liver carcinoma. Bulk tissue was left unsorted, and RNA and DNA were co-extracted from 20-30 mg of it. Making TCR beta cDNA involved roughly 500 ng total RNA and a constant-region primer. Amplification in three nested multiplex PCR rounds with slightly modified ARM-PCR gave rise to TCR beta libraries. The first two PCR rounds used TRBV1-TRBV30 primers with a Cbeta primer, roughly 10 cycles each. One entry per CDR3 protein results from TCRdb running MiXCR on the multiplex PCR reads. The sample has 55,000 to 70,000 distinct CDR3 sequences, about two thirds seen once. Sequencing was carried out using liver tumor tissue from sampling region 2. Documented subset: tumor region T2, inferior pole. The receptors stem from a man aged 40-49 years with primary liver carcinoma and hepatitis B virus infection.

Note on this clonotype: Its ends do not fully match the called genes, so a read error is possible. The chain is built from TRBV11-2 and TRBJ2-1; D gene uncertain. The CDR3 has 12 residues. Germline CDR1 and CDR2: SGHAT and FQNNGV. The CDR3 region is CAISPSHNEQFF. DNA for the CDR3: TGTGCTATCAGTCCCTCCCACAATGAGCAGTTCTTC.

This chain uses TRBV20-1 with TRBJ2-2; tentatively, D is TRBD1 (5 bases). The CDR3 length is 15 residues. In germline, CDR1 is DFQATT, CDR2 SNEGSKA (reference sequence). The germline V and J ends were trimmed by 3 bases and 0 bases, with 11 bases remaining between them. The CDR3 nucleotides read TGCAGTGCTAGCCGGCAGGGTGCGAACACCGGGGAGCTGTTTTTT. Translated, it gives CSASRQGANTGELFF.

The V call is TRBV29-1, the J call TRBJ2-7; D uncertain. Per the germline V gene, CDR1 is SQVTM and CDR2 is ANQGSEA. Trimming pared 0 bases from V and 0 bases from J, leaving 9 bases between. The CDR3 totals 14 residues. The CDR3 region has the DNA TGCAGCGTTGAAGACTCCTCTCCCTCCTACGAGCAGTACTTC. It translates to CSVEDSSPSYEQYF.

Remarks on this clonotype: One end of the junction varies from germline; a read error may be responsible. The V call is TRBV11-2, the J call TRBJ2-5, with a tentative D call TRBD2 (5 bases). The CDR3 totals 16 residues. CDR1 SGHAT and CDR2 FQNNGV come from the germline V gene. The chain's CDR3 is CVSSQTPGGWKETQCF. The DNA of the CDR3 is TGTGTCAGCAGTCAAACTCCTGGCGGGTGGAAAGAGACCCAGTGCTTC.

The gene calls are TRBV12-3 or TRBV12-4 and TRBJ2-1, with D possibly TRBD1 on 6 matching bases. This CDR3 region has 16 residues. The germline V and J ends were trimmed by 7 bases and 0 bases, with 16 bases remaining between them. CDR3 protein: CASNFRRGGSYNEQFF. Written as DNA, the CDR3 is TGTGCCAGCAATTTTCGGAGAGGGGGCTCCTACAATGAGCAGTTCTTC.

With respect to this clonotype: One base away lies a much larger clone, so this may be a sequencing read error. The chain carries TRBV6-1 and TRBJ2-1; tentatively, D is TRBD1 (5 bases). This CDR3 comprises 15 residues. Germline V lookup: CDR1 MNHNS, CDR2 SASEGT. V lost 5 bases and J lost 6, with 17 bases in between. The CDR3 DNA is TGTGCCAGCAGTAAAGAGCGACAGCGATTCAATGAGCAGTTCTTC. It codes for CASSKERQRFNEQFF.

The chain employs TRBV10-1 and TRBJ2-7; D unresolved. Germline CDR1 and CDR2: WNHNN and SYGVQD (reference sequence). The CDR3 runs 14 residues. Trimming stripped 7 bases from V and 4 bases from J, with 17 bases between. The CDR3 spells CASNESARPYEQYF. The DNA for the CDR3 is TGCGCCAGCAATGAATCGGCAAGACCATACGAGCAGTACTTC.

For this clonotype: Being one base from a much bigger clone, this may be a read error. The chain carries TRBV5-1 and TRBJ2-7, with a weak D call TRBD2 (5 bases). CDR1 and CDR2 from the germline V gene are SGHRS and YFSETQ. CDR3 length: 14 amino acids. The CDR3 DNA reads as TGCGCCAGCAACTTGGACGTAGCTGCGGGCGAGCAGTACTTC. Encoded protein: CASNLDVAAGEQYF.

As for this clonotype: A much more abundant neighbour one base away suggests this may be a read error. The rearrangement links TRBV6-5 to TRBJ1-2; D is undetermined. The CDR3 runs to 15 residues. Germline CDR1 is MNHEY and CDR2 is SVGAGI. Trimming stripped 5 bases from V and 5 bases from J, with 18 bases between. The CDR3 DNA follows: TGTGCCAGCAGTAGTGGAATGGGCACTCAGTATGGCTACACCTTC. It specifies CASSSGMGTQYGYTF.

The chain recombines TRBV6-1 with TRBJ1-2, with 7 bases that match TRBD1. The germline V gene encodes CDR1 MNHNS and CDR2 SASEGT. The J segment lost 8 bases and the V segment lost 4 bases, leaving 10 bases of the junction unmatched. This CDR3 has 14 residues. CDR3: CASSAPGTVGGYTF. The CDR3 region has the DNA TGTGCCAGCAGTGCCCCCGGGACAGTGGGCGGCTACACCTTC.

Remarks on this clonotype: Sequence at one end of the junction differs from germline and may be a read error. V and J are TRBV4-3 and TRBJ2-1, with D perhaps TRBD1 (5 bases). This CDR3 is 16 amino acids long. The germline CDR1 and CDR2 sequences are LGHNA and YSLEER. CDR3 in DNA: TGCGCCAGCAGCCAAGATATAGTGGACACCTACAATGAACAGTTCTTC. It codes for CASSQDIVDTYNEQFF.

There are many counts of this clonotype. The chain is built from TRBV7-9 and TRBJ2-3, with D unresolved. The V gene's germline CDR1 is SEHNR and CDR2 FQNEAQ (reference sequence). CDR3 length: 15 residues. The V end was cut by 5 bases, the J end by 2 bases, with 14 bases between. CDR3 region: CASSTRQVPTDTQYF. CDR3 in DNA: TGTGCCAGCAGCACCCGTCAAGTACCCACAGATACGCAGTATTTT. The variable domain in full, completed from reference TRBV7-9 and TRBJ2-3, reads DTGVSQNPRHKITKRGQNVTFRCDPISEHNRLYWYRQTLGQGPEFLTYFQNEAQLEKSRLLSDRFSAERPKGSFSTLEIQRTEQGDSAMYLCASSTRQVPTDTQYFGPGTRLTVL.

This clonotype was detected ten times or more. A single base separates this from a much larger clone, so it may be a read error. The V and J genes are TRBV4-1 and TRBJ2-3, with 7 bases fitting TRBD2. Germline trimming cut 4 bases from V and 8 bases from J; bases unmatched to any gene: 9. This CDR3 has 14 residues. CDR1 is MGHRA and CDR2 is YSYEKL in the germline V gene. The CDR3 spells CASSRQSGEGTQYF. The DNA for the CDR3 is TGCGCCAGCAGCCGACAAAGCGGGGAAGGTACGCAGTATTTT.

By sample fraction, this clonotype is medium-sized. The chain recombines TRBV11-2 with TRBJ2-1, with a possible D match to TRBD2 (6 bases). The CDR3 spans 18 residues. CDR1 and CDR2 from the germline V gene are SGHAT and FQNNGV. Trimming left V 5 bases short and J 0 bases short, with 20 bases between. This chain's CDR3 is CASSPSEGRASSYNEQFF. CDR3 nucleotide sequence: TGTGCCAGCAGCCCATCGGAGGGCCGGGCGAGCTCCTACAATGAGCAGTTCTTC.

With regard to this clonotype: An end of the junction differs from the germline gene, which may be a read error. V and J are TRBV10-1 and TRBJ2-4; 7 nucleotides align to TRBD2. CDR1 WNHNN and CDR2 SYGVQD come from the germline V gene (reference sequence). The CDR3 extends over 14 amino acids. CDR3 sequence: CVSSASGGGHIQYF. The CDR3 region has the DNA TGCGTCAGCAGTGCGTCGGGGGGAGGCCACATTCAGTACTTC.

Note on this clonotype: A read error may account for a junction end that differs from germline. The chain links TRBV12-3 or TRBV12-4 to TRBJ1-5, with D possibly TRBD1 on 6 matching bases. The CDR3 sequence is 15 residues long. DNA for the CDR3: TGTGTCAGCAGTTTAGGACAGACAACAATACAGCCCCAGCATTTT. This encodes CVSSLGQTTIQPQHF.

Concerning this clonotype itself: At one boundary the junction diverges from the germline segment, which might be a read error. This chain connects TRBV7-8 to TRBJ2-4; TRBD2 might be the D (5 bases). The CDR3 runs to 17 residues. The germline gives CDR1 SGHVS, CDR2 FQNEAQ. The CDR3 region is CTSSPLPSGLAKNIQYF. The CDR3 nucleotides are TGTACCAGCAGCCCCCTTCCCAGCGGATTAGCCAAAAACATTCAGTACTTC. The entire variable domain, with the rest obtained from reference TRBV7-8 and TRBJ2-4, is as follows: GAGVSQSPRYKVAKRGQDVALRCDPISGHVSLFWYQQALGQGPEFLTYFQNEAQLDKSGLPSDRFFAERPEGSVSTLKIQRTQQEDSAVYLCTSSPLPSGLAKNIQYFGAGTRLSVL.

The rearrangement uses TRBV5-5 and TRBJ2-5, with D hard to call. Trimming removed 2 bases from V and 5 bases from J, with 13 bases in between. Germline values: CDR1 SGHKS, CDR2 YYEKEE (reference sequence). The CDR3 runs to 14 residues. The CDR3 DNA reads TGTGCCAGCAGCTTAGCTCGGTTTCAGGAGACCCAGTACTTC. This codes for CASSLARFQETQYF.

On this clonotype itself: At one end the junction does not follow the germline gene, possibly because of a read error. The genes are TRBV5-4 and TRBJ2-3; D is unresolved. Germline V gene lookup returns CDR1 SGHNT and CDR2 YYREEE (reference sequence). CDR3 length: 14 residues. CDR3 bases: TGTGCCAGCAGCGGACCGATCGACCCAGATACGCAGTACTTT. Its translation: CASSGPIDPDTQYF.

Details on this clonotype: The junction and the germline gene differ at one end; a read error may be behind it. The CDR3 DNA reads as TGTACTAGCAGCTTCAGCGGGGGACAAGAGGCCCAGTACTTC. Translation gives CTSSFSGGQEAQYF. The chain uses TRBV11-2 and TRBJ2-5; 8 positions agree with TRBD2. The CDR3 has 14 amino acids. Germline values: CDR1 SGHAT, CDR2 FQNNGV.

The sample holds one count of this clonotype. At one end, the junction sequence differs from germline, possibly due to a read error. The V gene is TRBV10-3, the J gene TRBJ1-2, with D perhaps TRBD1 (5 bases). Germline V gives CDR1 ENHRY, CDR2 SYGVKD. The CDR3 is 16 amino acids. CDR3 region: CVISESTGLSAYGYTF. DNA of the CDR3: TGTGTCATCAGTGAGTCAACAGGACTCTCAGCCTATGGCTACACCTTC.

The rearrangement uses TRBV6-2 or TRBV6-3 and TRBJ2-1; no reliable D call. Trimming took 2 bases from V and 14 from J, leaving 22 bases between them. Looked up from germline, CDR1 is MNHEY and CDR2 is SVGEGT. The CDR3 contains 15 residues. CDR3 sequence: CASSYRSVFYNEEFF. The CDR3 nucleotides read TGTGCCAGCAGTTACAGGAGTGTGTTCTACAATGAAGAGTTCTTC.

This clonotype was recorded at least ten times. The V and J genes are TRBV5-4 and TRBJ2-7; 7 bases match TRBD1. The germline V gene encodes CDR1 SGHNT and CDR2 YYREEE (reference sequence). J gave up 5 bases and V 2 bases, and 4 bases lay outside the gene matches. The CDR3 has 13 residues. CDR3 DNA: TGTGCCAGCAGCTTACAGGGGCTGGACGAGCAGTACTTC. Protein product: CASSLQGLDEQYF.

On this clonotype: The junction does not match germline at one end; this may be a read error. The CDR3 DNA is TGTGCCAACAGGGGGGCCCCCCTGGAGATCCAGTACTTC. Its protein is CANRGAPLEIQYF. The chain has TRBV6-5 and TRBJ2-5, with 8 bases matching TRBD1. Germline V lookup: CDR1 MNHEY, CDR2 SVGAGI. This CDR3 has 13 residues.

This clonotype was detected ten times or more. The rearrangement joins TRBV4-1 to TRBJ2-6; 7 nucleotides agree with TRBD1. V lost 2 bases and J lost 0; bases outside the gene matches: 4. Germline values: CDR1 MGHRA, CDR2 YSYEKL. This CDR3 is built from 17 residues. CDR3: CASSQRRTGSGANVLTF. The CDR3 DNA is TGCGCCAGCAGCCAACGAAGGACAGGCTCTGGGGCCAACGTCCTGACTTTC.

The sample holds a few counts of this clonotype. Because it lacks the conserved phenylalanine or tryptophan at the end, this CDR3 is likely a read error. V gene TRBV4-1 combines with J gene TRBJ2-7; perhaps TRBD2 as D (6 bases). The V gene lost 4 bases and the J gene lost 3 bases, with 16 bases spanning the gap. Germline lookup yields CDR1 MGHRA and CDR2 YSYEKL. The CDR3 has 15 residues. The CDR3 here is CASSRDEGGNYEQYS. DNA for the CDR3: TGCGCCAGCAGCCGAGATGAGGGCGGGAACTACGAGCAGTACTCC.

Comments on this clonotype: A junction end diverges from the germline sequence, so it may reflect a read error. J is TRBJ2-5 and V is TRBV29-1; TRBD1 might be the D (6 bases). CDR3 length equals 15 residues. Germline V CDR1 and CDR2: SQVTM, ANQGSEA. The CDR3 protein is CSLEAYRERAETQYF. For the CDR3, the DNA is TGCAGCCTTGAAGCGTACAGGGAGCGAGCAGAGACCCAGTACTTC.

Comments on this clonotype: Since no conserved phenylalanine or tryptophan closes the CDR3, a read error is the likely cause. CDR3 nucleotide sequence: TGCGCCAGCAGCCAAGAAGGACGGGGGAGCAATCAGCCCCAGTATCTT. It is translated as CASSQEGRGSNQPQYL. The chain recombines TRBV4-1 with TRBJ1-5; the D gene is possibly TRBD2 (6 bases). Judging by the DNA end, TRBJ2-3 fits better; the J call may be wrong. The CDR3 length is 16 residues. Germline V CDR1 and CDR2: MGHRA, YSYEKL.

V is TRBV11-2 and J is TRBJ2-2; D remains ambiguous. Trimming shortened V by 1 base and J by 4 bases, and 13 bases separated the two germline ends. Germline CDR1 is SGHAT and CDR2 is FQNNGV. This CDR3 region has 16 residues. The CDR3 is CASSLVQVPSTGELFF. The CDR3 nucleotides are TGTGCCAGCAGCTTAGTGCAGGTACCGAGCACCGGGGAGCTGTTTTTT.

Regarding this clonotype: No conserved phenylalanine or tryptophan ends this CDR3, so it is likely a read error. The chain carries TRBV11-2 and TRBJ2-5; TRBD1 might be the D (6 bases). This CDR3 has 14 amino acids. CDR1 and CDR2 (germline): SGHAT, FQNNGV. Trimming pared 5 bases from V and 2 bases from J, leaving 12 bases between. The CDR3 sequence: CASSIRTAQETQYI. For the CDR3, the DNA is TGTGCCAGCAGCATAAGGACAGCGCAAGAGACCCAGTACATC.

About this clonotype itself: A junction end diverges from the germline sequence, so it may reflect a read error. The chain carries TRBV11-2 and TRBJ2-7; D not certain. Germline V gene data show CDR1 as SGHAT and CDR2 as FQNNGV. The CDR3 runs to 14 residues. Written as DNA, the CDR3 is TGTGTCAGCAGCTTAGGCCACGGCTCTTATGAGCAGTACTTC. This gives the protein CVSSLGHGSYEQYF.